These 26 T cell receptor beta chains were all obtained from the same sample, sequenced in a study of a mutant IDH1 vaccine in newly diagnosed glioma (dated by TCRdb to the early 2020s). Their antigens are not known. The library was produced with the immunoSEQ multiplex PCR assay. Not all clones reach the TCRdb copy of this immuneACCESS table, which keeps in-frame sequences only. Checked studies attribute under half of the gap to unresolved V genes and leave the rest unexplained. Present in this sample are roughly 62,000 clones, about 88% of which were seen just once. About 7.7% of the sample is taken by the ten largest. What the time point label conveys for this sample: week 5, during vaccination. Each vaccine dose was 300 ug of a 20-mer mutant IDH1 peptide in Montanide, given subcutaneously with topical imiquimod. Sample: PBMCs, taken from a glioma patient whose treatment included an IDH1 peptide vaccine. The origin of the receptors is a woman in her 50s with glioma.

The chain has TRBV4-2 and TRBJ1-2, with 10 bases aligning to TRBD1. Germline CDR1 and CDR2: LGHNA and YNFKEQ. J gave up 2 bases and V 4 bases, and 4 bases lay outside the gene matches. This CDR3 comprises 15 residues. The CDR3 DNA is TGTGCCAGCAGCCTTTTGACAGGGGGCAACTATGGCTACACCTTC. This codes for CASSLLTGGNYGYTF.

The V gene is TRBV27, the J gene TRBJ2-7; 8 bases agree with TRBD1. Per germline, CDR1 MNHEY and CDR2 SMNVEV (reference sequence). This CDR3 region has 16 residues. The V gene end was trimmed by 6 bases and the J gene end by 0 bases; junction bases not matched to a gene: 10. The CDR3 nucleotides read TGTGCCAGCAGCCCCCTACTGGGGACAGGCTCCTACGAGCAGTACTTC. Translating gives CASSPLLGTGSYEQYF.

The chain's CDR3 is CASSLGMGEQFF. The CDR3 DNA reads as TGTGCCAGCAGTTTAGGAATGGGTGAGCAGTTCTTC. The rearrangement joins TRBV28 to TRBJ2-1; D unclear. Trimming took off 2 bases at V and 9 bases at J, with 8 bases between the two ends. The CDR3 has 12 amino acids. Germline V lookup: CDR1 MDHEN, CDR2 SYDVKM.

Here the CDR3 DNA reads TGCAGCGTTGTGGGGGGATCCTCCTACGAGCAGTACTTC. Protein: CSVVGGSSYEQYF. This chain connects TRBV29-1 to TRBJ2-7; a possible D gene is TRBD2 (6 bases). From germline, CDR1 is SQVTM and CDR2 ANQGSEA. The CDR3 runs to 13 residues. V was shortened by 4 bases and J by 0 bases, with 10 bases between the two germline ends.

V and J are TRBV10-3 and TRBJ1-3; D unclear. With 0 bases removed from V and 2 bases from J, the gap between germline ends came to 5 bases. This CDR3 is 14 amino acids long. The germline gives CDR1 ENHRY, CDR2 SYGVKD. The CDR3 region has the DNA TGTGCCATCAGTGAGTCTAGGACTGGAAACACCATATATTTT. Protein sequence: CAISESRTGNTIYF.

The CDR3 DNA is TGTGCCAGCAGCCGACTCAGGGGTTTAACAGATACGCAGTATTTT. It encodes CASSRLRGLTDTQYF. V and J are TRBV9 and TRBJ2-3; D may be TRBD1 (6 bases). Trimming pared 4 bases from V and 3 bases from J, leaving 15 bases between. Germline V lookup: CDR1 SGDLS, CDR2 YYNGEE. The CDR3 runs 15 residues.

V and J are TRBV5-6 and TRBJ2-7; D might be TRBD1 (6 bases). Germline V gives CDR1 SGHDT, CDR2 YYEEEE. V was pared by 3 bases and J by 3 bases, with 13 bases between. CDR3 length equals 14 residues. In nucleotides, the CDR3 is TGTGCCAGCAGCTGGACAGAGTCCAGCTACGAGCAGTACTTC. Translating it yields CASSWTESSYEQYF.

The V call is TRBV10-2, the J call TRBJ1-2, with TRBD1 as a possible D gene (5 bases). The CDR3 length is 15 residues. Per germline, CDR1 WSHSY and CDR2 SAAADI. The V end lost 2 bases, the J end lost 7 bases, and 17 bases lay between the germline ends. CDR3 sequence: CASSEAGGPIGGYTF. The CDR3 DNA sequence: TGCGCCAGCAGTGAGGCGGGGGGTCCTATAGGTGGCTACACCTTC.

This clone showed up just a few times. The chain recombines TRBV7-9 with TRBJ1-1; the match to TRBD1 covers 10 bases. Germline CDR1 is SEHNR and CDR2 is FQNEAQ (reference sequence). The J segment lost 1 base and the V segment lost 6 bases, leaving 8 bases of the junction unmatched. There are 16 residues in the CDR3. CDR3 DNA sequence: TGTGCCAGCAGACTCGGGACAGGGGTACCGAACACTGAAGCTTTCTTT. Translating it yields CASRLGTGVPNTEAFF.

CDR3 bases: TGCGCCAGCAGCTTTGGACAGGGAGATGGGTCCCTCCACTTT. Its protein product is CASSFGQGDGSLHF. This chain connects TRBV5-1 to TRBJ1-6; the match to TRBD1 covers 8 bases. Looked up from germline, CDR1 is SGHRS and CDR2 is YFSETQ. The CDR3 totals 14 residues. J was trimmed by 14 bases and V by 2 bases; bases with no gene match: 9. The entire variable domain, with the rest obtained from reference TRBV5-1 and TRBJ1-6, is as follows: KAGVTQTPRYLIKTRGQQVTLSCSPISGHRSVSWYQQTPGQGLQFLFEYFSETQRNKGNFPGRFSGRQFSNSRSEMNVSTLELGDSALYLCASSFGQGDGSLHFGNGTRLTVT.

The genes are TRBV6-5 and TRBJ2-3, with D perhaps matching TRBD2 (6 bases). Germline V gene data show CDR1 as MNHEY and CDR2 as SVGAGI. The CDR3 has 16 amino acids. V was trimmed by 1 base and J by 3 bases, leaving 14 bases between them. This chain's CDR3 is CASSYFGGGTTDTQYF. CDR3 coding DNA: TGTGCCAGCAGTTACTTTGGGGGAGGAACTACAGATACGCAGTATTTT.

The chain has TRBV7-2 and TRBJ1-6; D is uncertain. This CDR3 is built from 17 residues. The germline V gene encodes CDR1 SGHTA and CDR2 FQGNSA. Trimming removed 1 base from V and 0 bases from J, with 10 bases in between. CDR3 residues: CASSLVLGSSYNSPLHF. The CDR3, as DNA: TGTGCCAGCAGCTTAGTCTTGGGGAGCTCCTATAATTCACCCCTCCACTTT.

The chain carries TRBV5-1 and TRBJ1-6; D ambiguous. Trimming stripped 0 bases from V and 4 bases from J, with 8 bases between. The CDR3 sequence is 15 residues long. The V gene's germline CDR1 is SGHRS and CDR2 YFSETQ. This CDR3 is CASSLEAVYNSPLHF. CDR3 nucleotide sequence: TGCGCCAGCAGCTTGGAGGCAGTTTATAATTCACCCCTCCACTTT.

The CDR3 sequence: CASSPREMGKNTEAFF. In DNA form, the CDR3 reads TGTGCCAGTAGCCCCAGGGAGATGGGGAAAAACACTGAAGCTTTCTTT. The chain is built from TRBV19 and TRBJ1-1; D perhaps matches TRBD1 (5 bases). The CDR3 extends over 16 amino acids. In germline, CDR1 is LNHDA, CDR2 SQIVND (reference sequence). V lost 6 bases and J 2 bases, leaving 19 bases between the germline ends.

In this sample, this clone turned up once. The V call is TRBV7-6, the J call TRBJ1-2; D gene unclear. Trimming cost V 5 bases and J 8 bases, with 18 bases left between them. Germline CDR1 SGHVS, CDR2 FNYEAQ. There are 14 residues in the CDR3. DNA for the CDR3: TGTGCCAGCAGCCCCGGGCCCCCTCTGGGCGGCTACACCTTC. Protein: CASSPGPPLGGYTF.

This clone was observed a single time. J is TRBJ2-7 and V is TRBV7-9; the match to TRBD1 covers 9 bases. In germline, CDR1 is SEHNR, CDR2 FQNEAQ (reference sequence). CDR3 length: 15 residues. Germline trimming cut 2 bases from V and 5 bases from J; bases unmatched to any gene: 7. This CDR3 is CASSLFGTGSHEQYF. The CDR3, as DNA: TGTGCCAGCAGCTTATTCGGGACAGGGTCCCACGAGCAGTACTTC.

This clone was seen a single time. This sequence joins TRBV9 and TRBJ2-2; D uncertain. Deletions cut 6 bases from V and 6 bases from J, with 6 bases between. Germline-derived CDR1 and CDR2 are SGDLS and YYNGEE. The CDR3 covers 11 residues. CDR3: CASKGAGELFF. Written as DNA, the CDR3 is TGTGCCAGCAAGGGCGCCGGGGAGCTGTTTTTT. The variable domain in full, completed from reference TRBV9 and TRBJ2-2, reads DSGVTQTPKHLITATGQRVTLRCSPRSGDLSVYWYQQSLDQGLQFLIQYYNGEERAKGNILERFSAQQFPDLHSELNLSSLELGDSALYFCASKGAGELFFGEGSRLTVL.

This chain's CDR3 is CASSQRDRLYTGELFF. CDR3 bases: TGTGCCAGCAGCCAACGGGACAGGCTCTACACCGGGGAGCTGTTTTTT. The gene calls are TRBV14 and TRBJ2-2; 8 nucleotides align to TRBD1. Germline V gene data show CDR1 as SGHDN and CDR2 as FVKESK. Unmatched junction bases numbered 5, after V lost 2 bases and J lost 3 bases. The CDR3 length is 16 residues. Complete variable domain (other parts from reference TRBV14 and TRBJ2-2): EAGVTQFPSHSVIEKGQTVTLRCDPISGHDNLYWYRRVMGKEIKFLLHFVKESKQDESGMPNNRFLAERTGGTYSTLKVQPAELEDSGVYFCASSQRDRLYTGELFFGEGSRLTVL.

The chain couples TRBV5-1 to TRBJ1-2; D is ambiguous. Germline V lookup: CDR1 SGHRS, CDR2 YFSETQ. The ends were cut back, 4 bases at V and 0 bases at J, with 16 bases in the middle. The CDR3 covers 16 residues. The CDR3 DNA sequence: TGCGCCAGCAGCCCGGGTCGAGCATCCTCTAACTATGGCTACACCTTC. This encodes CASSPGRASSNYGYTF.

This chain joins TRBV5-1 and TRBJ2-7, with TRBD1 matching over 12 bases. The J segment lost 5 bases and the V segment lost 4 bases, leaving 19 bases of the junction unmatched. The CDR3 is 19 residues long. The germline V gene encodes CDR1 SGHRS and CDR2 YFSETQ. CDR3 in DNA: TGCGCCAGCAGCCTCCGCTTTGGGACAGGGGGCGCCGAGGCTCACGAGCAGTACTTC. Encoded protein: CASSLRFGTGGAEAHEQYF. The variable domain in full, with the rest retrieved from reference TRBV5-1 and TRBJ2-7, is KAGVTQTPRYLIKTRGQQVTLSCSPISGHRSVSWYQQTPGQGLQFLFEYFSETQRNKGNFPGRFSGRQFSNSRSEMNVSTLELGDSALYLCASSLRFGTGGAEAHEQYFGPGTRLTVT.

V and J are TRBV5-4 and TRBJ2-3; no firm D call. The CDR3 extends over 14 amino acids. Trimming cost V 7 bases and J 6 bases, with 18 bases left between them. Germline CDR1 and CDR2: SGHNT and YYREEE (reference sequence). CDR3 protein: CASGSQSGADTQYF. The DNA for the CDR3 is TGTGCCAGCGGAAGCCAATCAGGAGCCGATACGCAGTATTTT.

Only a few counts were recorded for this clone. The V gene is TRBV11-1, the J gene TRBJ2-2, with TRBD1 identical over 7 bases. Germline CDR1 and CDR2: SGHAT and FQDESV (reference sequence). The CDR3 extends over 14 amino acids. V was clipped by 7 bases and J by 4 bases; unmatched bases: 6. CDR3 sequence: CASTSDRFTGELFF. In nucleotides, the CDR3 is TGTGCCAGCACCTCGGACAGGTTCACCGGGGAGCTGTTTTTT.

This rearrangement joins TRBV5-1 to TRBJ2-3, with TRBD1 as a possible D gene (8 bases). CDR1 and CDR2 (germline): SGHRS, YFSETQ. The CDR3 runs 14 residues. The V end was cut by 5 bases, the J end by 4 bases, with 14 bases between. The CDR3 protein is CASSPTGGADTQYF. The CDR3 DNA is TGCGCCAGCAGTCCCACAGGGGGGGCAGATACGCAGTATTTT.

CDR3 in amino acids: CASSARDRGGNQPQHF. CDR3 DNA: TGTGCCAGCAGTGCCCGGGACAGGGGTGGCAATCAGCCCCAGCATTTT. This sequence joins TRBV6-1 and TRBJ1-5, with 10 positions matching TRBD1. Germline V lookup: CDR1 MNHNS, CDR2 SASEGT. The CDR3 length is 16 residues. Trimming cost V 4 bases and J 2 bases; bases outside gene matches: 5.

This sequence joins TRBV9 and TRBJ1-1; possibly TRBD1 for D (5 bases). The CDR3 spans 13 residues. Trimming pared 2 bases from V and 4 bases from J, leaving 9 bases between. CDR1 SGDLS and CDR2 YYNGEE come from the germline V gene. The CDR3 DNA sequence: TGTGCCAGCAGCGTTAGGGGAACCACTGAAGCTTTCTTT. Protein sequence: CASSVRGTTEAFF. The full variable domain, rest sourced from reference TRBV9 and TRBJ1-1, is DSGVTQTPKHLITATGQRVTLRCSPRSGDLSVYWYQQSLDQGLQFLIQYYNGEERAKGNILERFSAQQFPDLHSELNLSSLELGDSALYFCASSVRGTTEAFFGQGTRLTVV.

The chain joins TRBV4-3 to TRBJ2-3; D not resolved. Germline V lookup: CDR1 LGHNA, CDR2 YSLEER. This CDR3 spans 15 amino acids. Trimming took 1 base from V and 6 from J, leaving 14 bases between them. CDR3 coding DNA: TGCGCCAGCAGCCAAGGTACAGTTGGTCTGGATACGCAGTATTTT. Its translation: CASSQGTVGLDTQYF.